The 32 T cell receptor beta chains presented below share a single source sample, sequenced in a study of early T cells in non-severe SARS-CoV-2 infection. TCRdb re-called the 5' RACE reads through MiXCR, storing one row per CDR3 protein. Of 75,000 or so distinct CDR3 sequences in the sample, roughly 12% were seen once. Sequencing input: whole blood. These receptors came from an adult who was a healthcare worker with PCR-confirmed SARS-CoV-2 infection or an uninfected control (not recorded which).

This clonotype was counted at least ten times. The chain couples TRBV18 to TRBJ2-1; D gene unclear. V was cut by 0 bases and J by 4 bases, with 13 bases left in between. The germline CDR1 and CDR2 sequences are KGHSH and LQKENI. CDR3 size: 16 residues. The DNA for the CDR3 is TGTGCCAGCTCACCACCGACGACGTTTGGATACAATGAGCAGTTCTTC. This translates into CASSPPTTFGYNEQFF.

This clonotype was seen a handful of times. The chain links TRBV29-1 to TRBJ2-5, with D tentatively TRBD1 (6 bases). There are 12 residues in the CDR3. The V end was cut by 7 bases, the J end by 1 base, with 10 bases between. Per the germline V gene, CDR1 is SQVTM and CDR2 is ANQGSEA. In DNA form, the CDR3 reads TGCAGCGCCATAGGGGGCCAAGAGACCCAGTACTTC. It is translated as CSAIGGQETQYF. The full variable domain, completed using reference TRBV29-1 and TRBJ2-5, is SAVISQKPSRDICQRGTSLTIQCQVDSQVTMMFWYRQQPGQSLTLIATANQGSEATYESGFVIDKFPISRPNLTFSTLTVSNMSPEDSSIYLCSAIGGQETQYFGPGTRLLVL.

This clonotype showed up just a few times. J is TRBJ1-5 and V is TRBV14, with TRBD1 matching over 9 bases. The CDR3 runs 15 residues. Germline V gene sequence: CDR1 SGHDN, CDR2 FVKESK. J lost 6 bases, V lost 4 bases, and 7 bases had no gene match. The CDR3 reads CASSPGTGWSQPQHF. The CDR3 DNA sequence: TGTGCCAGCAGCCCAGGGACAGGGTGGAGTCAGCCCCAGCATTTT. Filled out from reference TRBV14 and TRBJ1-5, the complete variable domain reads EAGVTQFPSHSVIEKGQTVTLRCDPISGHDNLYWYRRVMGKEIKFLLHFVKESKQDESGMPNNRFLAERTGGTYSTLKVQPAELEDSGVYFCASSPGTGWSQPQHFGDGTRLSIL.

Notes on this clonotype: Since a much larger clone is just one base distant, this may be a read error. V usage is TRBV10-3 and J usage is TRBJ2-7; D is tentatively TRBD1 or TRBD2 (5 bases each). Trimming pared 5 bases from V and 3 bases from J, leaving 14 bases between. The germline CDR1 and CDR2 sequences are ENHRY and SYGVKD. This CDR3 is 14 amino acids long. This CDR3 is CAISKRGPGYEQYF. The DNA of the CDR3 is TGTGCCATCAGTAAGAGGGGACCGGGCTACGAGCAGTACTTC.

This clonotype showed up many times. V and J are TRBV30 and TRBJ1-4; D remains unclear. Looked up from germline, CDR1 is GTSNPN and CDR2 is SVGIG (reference sequence). The CDR3 is 13 amino acids. V lost 0 bases and J 8 bases, leaving 10 bases between the germline ends. CDR3 loop: CAWSVLGGEKLFF. CDR3 in DNA: TGTGCCTGGAGTGTACTGGGAGGGGAAAAACTGTTTTTT.

A few counts support this clonotype. This chain connects TRBV18 to TRBJ1-1; D unresolved. The CDR3 length is 10 residues. Germline-derived CDR1 and CDR2 are KGHSH and LQKENI. V dropped 3 bases and J dropped 7 bases, with 3 bases sitting between them. CDR3 loop: CASSPNEAFF. The CDR3 bases are TGTGCCAGCTCACCTAATGAAGCTTTCTTT.

To note about this clonotype: One junction end disagrees with the germline gene, perhaps due to a read error. This chain links TRBV29-1 with TRBJ2-7; TRBD1 is a possible D gene (5 bases). From germline, CDR1 is SQVTM and CDR2 ANQGSEA. The CDR3 runs 12 residues. CDR3 DNA: TGCAGCATTGACAGTGGCGGCTACGAGCAGTACTTC. It is translated as CSIDSGGYEQYF.

This clonotype was counted many times. The chain joins TRBV14 to TRBJ2-6; unclear D gene. The CDR3 covers 14 residues. Trimming took off 4 bases at V and 9 bases at J, with 13 bases between the two ends. Germline V gene data show CDR1 as SGHDN and CDR2 as FVKESK. The CDR3 DNA follows: TGTGCCAGCAGCCCGAACGGGTTGGGCAACGTCCTGACTTTC. It codes for CASSPNGLGNVLTF.

This clonotype was counted a few times. The gene calls are TRBV27 and TRBJ2-4, with D possibly matching TRBD1 (5 bases). CDR3 length: 16 residues. The germline V gene encodes CDR1 MNHEY and CDR2 SMNVEV (reference sequence). Trimming stripped 0 bases from V and 0 bases from J, with 9 bases between. This CDR3 is CASSLSRALAKNIQYF. The CDR3 region has the DNA TGTGCCAGCAGTTTATCCAGGGCCCTAGCCAAAAACATTCAGTACTTC.

The chain combines TRBV5-4 with TRBJ2-1; 12 nucleotides align to TRBD2. Germline V gene sequence: CDR1 SGHNT, CDR2 YYREEE (reference sequence). Unmatched junction bases numbered 6, after V lost 4 bases and J lost 4 bases. The CDR3 extends over 16 amino acids. As DNA, the CDR3 is TGTGCCAGCAGCACTAGCGGGGGGAACTCTTACAATGAGCAGTTCTTC. Amino acid sequence: CASSTSGGNSYNEQFF.

The table lists this clonotype with many counts. The CDR3 protein is CASSLGGARAGNNEQFF. Here the CDR3 DNA reads TGTGCCAGCAGCTTGGGGGGGGCCCGAGCGGGTAACAATGAGCAGTTCTTC. The V and J genes are TRBV5-4 and TRBJ2-1; either TRBD1 or TRBD2 may supply D (6 bases each). CDR3 length equals 17 residues. Deletions cut 0 bases from V and 5 bases from J, with 18 bases between. Germline V CDR1 and CDR2: SGHNT, YYREEE (reference sequence).

In this sample, this clonotype turned up many times. The chain uses TRBV29-1 and TRBJ2-1, with D perhaps being TRBD1 or TRBD2 (5 bases each). Trimming removed 7 bases from V and 6 bases from J, with 16 bases in between. The CDR3 runs 13 residues. Germline V CDR1 and CDR2: SQVTM, ANQGSEA. CDR3 loop: CSALPQGPNEQFF. In DNA, the CDR3 is TGCAGCGCCCTTCCCCAGGGACCCAATGAGCAGTTCTTC.

This clonotype was observed many times. The rearrangement uses TRBV18 and TRBJ2-2; perhaps TRBD1 as D (5 bases). The V and J ends lost 8 bases and 1 base respectively, with 14 bases between them. This CDR3 has 15 residues. Germline V CDR1 and CDR2: KGHSH, LQKENI. The CDR3 spells CASAWTPMNTGELFF. The CDR3 DNA reads as TGTGCCAGCGCTTGGACACCGATGAACACCGGGGAGCTGTTTTTT.

V usage is TRBV7-9 and J usage is TRBJ2-5, with D tentatively TRBD2 (6 bases). This CDR3 is 15 amino acids long. Trimming took 1 base from V and 3 from J, leaving 12 bases between them. The germline V gene encodes CDR1 SEHNR and CDR2 FQNEAQ (reference sequence). CDR3 DNA: TGTGCCAGCAGCTTAGGGGGAGGCCTGGAAGAGACCCAGTACTTC. Residues: CASSLGGGLEETQYF.

The rearrangement joins TRBV24-1 to TRBJ2-1; TRBD2 agrees at 8 bases. The CDR3 extends over 16 amino acids. V lost 4 bases and J lost 2; bases outside the gene matches: 6. Germline assignment: CDR1 KGHDR and CDR2 SFDVKD. CDR3 protein: CATSDPSGGAYNEQFF. The CDR3 DNA reads TGTGCCACCAGTGACCCCTCCGGGGGGGCCTACAATGAGCAGTTCTTC.

A few counts support this clonotype. V gene TRBV6-4 combines with J gene TRBJ2-2, with D uncertain. The CDR3 loop spans 14 amino acids. Per the germline V gene, CDR1 is MRHNA and CDR2 is SNTAGT. V was cut by 3 bases and J by 6 bases, with 11 bases left in between. The CDR3 region is CASSDTGSPGELFF. In nucleotides, the CDR3 is TGTGCCAGCAGTGATACGGGTTCGCCCGGGGAGCTGTTTTTT.

The V call is TRBV10-3, the J call TRBJ1-1, with TRBD1 as a possible D gene (5 bases). This CDR3 is 11 amino acids long. Germline V CDR1 and CDR2: ENHRY, SYGVKD. V lost 8 bases to trimming and J lost 5 bases, with 9 bases between them. The CDR3 nucleotides read TGTGCCATCTCGGGGGATACTGAAGCTTTCTTT. Its protein is CAISGDTEAFF.

This clonotype was seen at least ten times. V usage is TRBV6-1 and J usage is TRBJ1-6; tentative D call: TRBD1 (5 bases). The CDR3 extends over 16 amino acids. Germline assignment: CDR1 MNHNS and CDR2 SASEGT. Trimming cost V 6 bases and J 8 bases, with 20 bases left between them. The CDR3 reads CASSPNQGWGHSPLHF. CDR3 DNA sequence: TGTGCCAGCAGCCCGAATCAAGGGTGGGGACATTCACCCCTCCACTTT.

This clonotype was detected many times. V and J are TRBV6-5 and TRBJ2-7, with TRBD2 identical over 9 bases. Looked up from germline, CDR1 is MNHEY and CDR2 is SVGAGI. The CDR3 has 18 amino acids. V lost 0 bases, J lost 2 bases, and 11 bases stayed unmatched. CDR3 sequence reads: CASSYSRSWVAGAYEQYF. The DNA of the CDR3 is TGTGCCAGCAGTTACTCGAGAAGCTGGGTAGCGGGAGCCTACGAGCAGTACTTC.

The table lists this clonotype with many counts. The chain has TRBV29-1 and TRBJ2-1, with no clear D. This CDR3 comprises 13 residues. CDR1 and CDR2 from the germline V gene are SQVTM and ANQGSEA. V dropped 4 bases and J dropped 7 bases, with 14 bases sitting between them. The CDR3 DNA follows: TGCAGCGTTGGGGAAAGGGCGCCGAATGAGCAGTTCTTC. It is translated as CSVGERAPNEQFF.

This clonotype was detected only a few times. The V gene is TRBV11-1, the J gene TRBJ2-2; D ambiguous. The CDR3 has 15 amino acids. With 5 bases removed from V and 0 bases from J, the gap between germline ends came to 10 bases. Germline V lookup: CDR1 SGHAT, CDR2 FQDESV (reference sequence). In DNA, the CDR3 is TGTGCCAGCAGCGACCCTCTGCCGAACACCGGGGAGCTGTTTTTT. This translates into CASSDPLPNTGELFF.

This clonotype has ten or more counts. The J gene is TRBJ1-6, the V gene TRBV5-1, with 8 bases that match TRBD1. The ends lost 0 bases at V and 7 bases at J; junction bases unmatched: 3. The CDR3 totals 15 residues. Germline-derived CDR1 and CDR2 are SGHRS and YFSETQ. The CDR3 is CASSLAGGENSPLHF. The CDR3 nucleotides read TGCGCCAGCAGCTTGGCAGGGGGCGAAAATTCACCCCTCCACTTT.

This clonotype was counted many times. The chain couples TRBV5-5 to TRBJ1-2; no definite D call. The V end lost 1 base, the J end lost 2 bases, and 9 bases lay between the germline ends. Per the germline V gene, CDR1 is SGHKS and CDR2 is YYEKEE (reference sequence). This CDR3 is 14 amino acids long. In DNA, the CDR3 is TGTGCCAGCAGCTTGTTAGGTCAGAACTATGGCTACACCTTC. Encoded protein: CASSLLGQNYGYTF.

In its sample, this clonotype was seen a few times. This rearrangement joins TRBV4-3 to TRBJ1-1, with a weak D call TRBD1 (6 bases). Trimming left V 0 bases short and J 1 base short, with 9 bases between. CDR1 LGHNA and CDR2 YSLEER come from the germline V gene. CDR3 length: 15 amino acids. This CDR3 is CASSQDGTTNTEAFF. The CDR3 bases are TGCGCCAGCAGCCAAGATGGGACAACGAACACTGAAGCTTTCTTT.

This clonotype came up many times. The V gene is TRBV10-3, the J gene TRBJ2-3; weak D call: TRBD1 (6 bases). The CDR3 loop spans 14 amino acids. The germline V and J ends were trimmed by 6 bases and 6 bases, with 16 bases remaining between them. Germline assignment: CDR1 ENHRY and CDR2 SYGVKD. CDR3 in amino acids: CAIRGVRGSDTQYF. In nucleotides, the CDR3 is TGTGCCATCAGGGGAGTGAGGGGGTCGGATACGCAGTATTTT.

On this clonotype itself: One end of the junction is discordant with germline, which a read error may explain. The chain carries TRBV7-9 and TRBJ2-1, with a tentative D call TRBD2 (5 bases). This CDR3 is 12 amino acids long. CDR1 is SEHNR, CDR2 FQNEAQ, per germline (reference sequence). The CDR3, as DNA: TGTGCCAGCAGCCTAGCTTCCAATGAGCAGTTCTTC. This translates into CASSLASNEQFF.

This clonotype was seen many times. This rearrangement joins TRBV6-2 or TRBV6-3 to TRBJ1-3; D unclear. The CDR3 has 15 amino acids. Trimming cost V 2 bases and J 0 bases, with 8 bases left between them. Looked up from germline, CDR1 is MNHEY and CDR2 is SVGEGT. Written as DNA, the CDR3 is TGTGCCAGCAGTTACGACACGCGCTCTGGAAACACCATATATTTT. This gives the protein CASSYDTRSGNTIYF.

This clonotype was seen only a few times. The chain recombines TRBV4-2 with TRBJ1-5, with 12 bases lining up with TRBD1. The V segment lost 3 bases and the J segment 5 bases; nucleotides outside the gene matches: 5. The length of the CDR3 is 16 residues. Germline CDR1 and CDR2: LGHNA and YNFKEQ. This CDR3 is CASSQGTGGLHQPQHF. The DNA for the CDR3 is TGTGCCAGCAGCCAGGGGACAGGGGGCCTCCATCAGCCCCAGCATTTT.

This clonotype was recorded many times. V and J are TRBV30 and TRBJ1-4; 7 nucleotides line up with TRBD1. CDR1 GTSNPN and CDR2 SVGIG come from the germline V gene (reference sequence). This CDR3 comprises 15 residues. The ends lost 0 bases at V and 7 bases at J; junction bases unmatched: 8. The CDR3 here is CAWSVPGQAVEKLFF. The CDR3 nucleotides read TGTGCCTGGAGTGTACCTGGACAGGCGGTTGAAAAACTGTTTTTT.

This chain joins TRBV5-1 and TRBJ2-2; D is undetermined. Trimming shortened V by 6 bases and J by 2 bases, and 11 bases separated the two germline ends. Per the germline V gene, CDR1 is SGHRS and CDR2 is YFSETQ. The CDR3 is 14 amino acids. Here the CDR3 reads CASTPVLNTGELFF. For the CDR3, the DNA is TGCGCCAGCACCCCGGTCCTTAACACCGGGGAGCTGTTTTTT.

This chain connects TRBV5-1 to TRBJ2-4, with D tentatively TRBD2 (6 bases). The CDR3 totals 15 residues. With 4 bases removed from V and 5 bases from J, the gap between germline ends came to 16 bases. Germline loops: CDR1 SGHRS, CDR2 YFSETQ. CDR3: CASSANPGTQNIQYF. DNA for the CDR3: TGCGCCAGCAGCGCCAACCCCGGGACTCAAAACATTCAGTACTTC.

The chain carries TRBV9 and TRBJ1-2, with TRBD1 as a possible D gene (5 bases). CDR3 length equals 14 residues. Per germline, CDR1 SGDLS and CDR2 YYNGEE. V dropped 0 bases and J dropped 7 bases, with 13 bases sitting between them. CDR3: CASSVDGQGVGYTF. CDR3 DNA sequence: TGTGCCAGCAGCGTAGATGGTCAGGGCGTTGGCTACACCTTC.